Listed below are T cell receptor beta chains from one sample, sequenced in a study of control samples from healthy donors and cancer patients. Assay: immunoSEQ multiplex PCR; the TCRdb copy retains only in-frame clones and omits some. The table has 50,000 or so clones, roughly 95% seen once. Sequenced input: blood. The receptors stem from a woman younger than 35 in good health. Both conserved end residues are part of each CDR3. D genes are given only for firm matches. Size is omitted from some rows. Given values are once, few, many or a class for expanded clones.

clone size	D gene	V gene	J gene	CDR3 length	CDR3 protein	CDR3 DNA
once	NA	TRBV11-3	TRBJ2-1	15	CASSPDISSYNEQFF	TGTGCCAGCAGCCCCGACATATCCTCCTACAATGAGCAGTTCTTC
NA	NA	TRBV28	TRBJ2-7	12	CASSLNPYEQYF	TGTGCCAGCAGTTTAAATCCCTACGAGCAGTACTTC
NA	TRBD1	TRBV29-1	TRBJ1-1	16	CSVGPHPGQGHTEAFF	TGCAGCGTTGGCCCCCATCCGGGACAGGGTCACACTGAAGCTTTCTTT
NA	TRBD1	TRBV27	TRBJ1-4	15	CASSDRGATNEKLFF	TGTGCCAGCAGTGACAGGGGGGCAACTAATGAAAAACTGTTTTTT
NA	NA	TRBV5-1	TRBJ2-2	14	CASSFTAVTGELFF	TGCGCCAGCAGCTTTACCGCGGTCACCGGGGAGCTGTTTTTT
NA	NA	TRBV7-9	TRBJ1-2	13	CASSLGTDYGYTF	TGTGCCAGCAGCCTTGGGACGGACTATGGCTACACCTTC
NA	TRBD1	TRBV29-1	TRBJ1-1	14	CSVRQGRQNTEAFF	TGCAGCGTACGACAGGGTAGACAGAACACTGAAGCTTTCTTT
NA	TRBD2	TRBV9	TRBJ2-5	15	CASRAVTAGEETQYF	TGTGCCAGCAGGGCCGTAACAGCGGGGGAAGAGACCCAGTACTTC
NA	NA	TRBV12-5	TRBJ2-5	14	CASGLGQIQETQYF	TGTGCTAGTGGTTTAGGGCAGATTCAAGAGACCCAGTACTTC
NA	NA	TRBV9	TRBJ1-1	15	CASSVFTGLGTEAFF	TGTGCCAGCAGCGTTTTTACAGGGCTGGGCACTGAAGCTTTCTTT
NA	NA	TRBV1	TRBJ1-2	15	CTSSQVRTSNYGYTF	TGCACCAGCAGCCAAGTGCGTACCTCTAACTATGGCTACACCTTC